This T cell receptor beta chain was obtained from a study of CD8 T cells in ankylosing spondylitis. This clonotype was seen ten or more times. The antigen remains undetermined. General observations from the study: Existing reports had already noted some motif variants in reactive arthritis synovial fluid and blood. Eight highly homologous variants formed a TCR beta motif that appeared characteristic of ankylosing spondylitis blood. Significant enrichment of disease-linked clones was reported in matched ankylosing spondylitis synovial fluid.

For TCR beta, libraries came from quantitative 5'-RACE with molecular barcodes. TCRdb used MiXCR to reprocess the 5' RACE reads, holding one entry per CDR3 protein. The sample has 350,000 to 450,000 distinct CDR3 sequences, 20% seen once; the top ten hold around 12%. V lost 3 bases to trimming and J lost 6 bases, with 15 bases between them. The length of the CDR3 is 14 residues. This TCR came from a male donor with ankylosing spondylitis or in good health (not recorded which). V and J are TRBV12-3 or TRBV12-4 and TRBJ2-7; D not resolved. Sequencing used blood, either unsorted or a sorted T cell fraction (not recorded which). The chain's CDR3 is CASSLSGLRVEQYF. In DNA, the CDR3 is TGTGCCAGCAGTTTGTCCGGGCTCCGGGTCGAGCAGTACTTC.